The 21 T cell receptor beta chains in this list originate from one sample, sequenced in a study of human T cells and chemical hapten exposure. MiXCR, run by TCRdb on the RACE reads, gives a single entry per CDR3 protein. The sample carries some 100,000 distinct CDR3 sequences, roughly a tenth recorded once. This sample's time point: patch test 2, 6 weeks after DPC sensitization. Treatment given: therapeutic diphenylcyclopropenone sensitization with weekly scalp DPC. This material consisted of whole blood, taken in connection with sensitization to the hapten diphenylcyclopropenone (DPC). The receptors here all came from a woman in her 40s with alopecia areata. Some clones in this sample may be carry-over from other donors' samples.

This clonotype was seen only a few times. The chain is built from TRBV12-3 or TRBV12-4 and TRBJ2-7, with D possibly being TRBD1 or TRBD2 (6 bases each). The V and J ends lost 9 bases and 4 bases respectively, with 16 bases between them. The CDR3 is made up of 13 amino acids. This chain's CDR3 is CASQGPGAYEQYF. CDR3 nucleotide sequence: TGTGCCAGTCAGGGCCCGGGGGCATACGAGCAGTACTTC.

This clonotype has a handful of counts. The gene calls are TRBV19 and TRBJ2-7, with 9 bases identical to TRBD1. Trimming took 0 bases from V and 6 from J; bases not matched to a gene: 6. This CDR3 comprises 15 residues. Germline-derived CDR1 and CDR2 are LNHDA and SQIVND (reference sequence). As DNA, the CDR3 is TGTGCCAGTAGTATAGAGGGACAGGGCTACGGCGAGCAGTACTTC. Its translation: CASSIEGQGYGEQYF.

The chain carries TRBV5-1 and TRBJ2-3, with 14 bases lining up with TRBD2. The CDR3 length is 15 residues. Germline CDR1 and CDR2: SGHRS and YFSETQ. Germline trimming cut 4 bases from V and 8 bases from J; bases unmatched to any gene: 6. As DNA, the CDR3 is TGCGCCAGCAGCCCAGGGACTAGCGGGAGCCGTACGCAGTATTTT. It specifies CASSPGTSGSRTQYF. The full variable domain, rest sourced from reference TRBV5-1 and TRBJ2-3, is KAGVTQTPRYLIKTRGQQVTLSCSPISGHRSVSWYQQTPGQGLQFLFEYFSETQRNKGNFPGRFSGRQFSNSRSEMNVSTLELGDSALYLCASSPGTSGSRTQYFGPGTRLTVL.

This clonotype was observed at least ten times. The chain employs TRBV29-1 and TRBJ2-5; no clear D. This CDR3 is 12 amino acids long. Germline V gene data show CDR1 as SQVTM and CDR2 as ANQGSEA. Trimming took 4 bases from V and 2 from J, leaving 8 bases between them. The CDR3 here is CSVGRPQETQYF. The CDR3 DNA reads TGCAGCGTTGGGCGGCCACAAGAGACCCAGTACTTC.

At least ten counts were recorded for this clonotype. J is TRBJ2-7 and V is TRBV7-8; a possible D gene is TRBD1 (5 bases). CDR3 size: 15 residues. V was trimmed by 0 bases and J by 4 bases, leaving 13 bases between them. Looked up from germline, CDR1 is SGHVS and CDR2 is FQNEAQ. CDR3 loop: CASSLAIGQGYEQYF. The CDR3 DNA is TGTGCCAGCAGCTTAGCCATCGGGCAGGGTTACGAGCAGTACTTC.

This clonotype occurred many times. This chain uses TRBV28 with TRBJ2-7; D uncertain. Per the germline V gene, CDR1 is MDHEN and CDR2 is SYDVKM. Trimming removed 3 bases at V and 1 base at J, with 7 bases between. CDR3 length: 13 residues. The CDR3: CASSLASSYEQYF. In DNA form, the CDR3 reads TGTGCCAGCAGTTTGGCTAGTTCCTACGAGCAGTACTTC.

This clonotype turned up a few times. This sequence joins TRBV7-6 and TRBJ2-5, with 15 nucleotides matching TRBD2. In germline, CDR1 is SGHVS, CDR2 FNYEAQ. With V trimmed by 1 base and J by 0 bases, 3 bases remained unmatched. The CDR3 has 18 residues. The CDR3 DNA is TGTGCCAGCAGCTTAGTGGGGACTAGCGGGAGGTACCAAGAGACCCAGTACTTC. It yields the protein CASSLVGTSGRYQETQYF.

This chain uses TRBV7-2 with TRBJ2-1; unclear D gene. Germline V gives CDR1 SGHTA, CDR2 FQGNSA. The CDR3 is 16 residues long. Trimming shortened V by 1 base and J by 4 bases, and 14 bases separated the two germline ends. The CDR3, as DNA: TGTGCCAGCAGCTTAGGCGGCCTTGGTCGGTACAATGAGCAGTTCTTC. The encoded protein is CASSLGGLGRYNEQFF.

The V and J genes are TRBV4-3 and TRBJ2-1; possible D gene TRBD2, 5 bases. Trimming stripped 1 base from V and 9 bases from J, with 13 bases between. Germline CDR1 is LGHNA and CDR2 is YSLEER. The CDR3 is 14 amino acids. CDR3 protein: CASSQGVGRGEQFF. The CDR3 nucleotides are TGCGCCAGCAGCCAAGGGGTGGGCCGGGGTGAGCAGTTCTTC.

The V and J genes are TRBV27 and TRBJ1-3, with TRBD1 as a possible D gene (5 bases). The germline V gene encodes CDR1 MNHEY and CDR2 SMNVEV (reference sequence). This CDR3 has 16 amino acids. Trimming took 1 base from V and 4 from J, leaving 14 bases between them. In DNA form, the CDR3 reads TGTGCCAGCAGTTTATATCCCAGGGTTAAGGGAAACACCATATATTTT. Protein product: CASSLYPRVKGNTIYF.

At least ten counts were recorded for this clonotype. The rearrangement links TRBV2 to TRBJ1-1; D ambiguous. Germline values: CDR1 SNHLY, CDR2 FYNNEI. The V gene lost 2 bases and the J gene lost 0 bases, with 1 base spanning the gap. The CDR3 has 12 amino acids. CDR3: CASSELNTEAFF. The DNA of the CDR3 is TGTGCCAGCAGTGAACTGAACACTGAAGCTTTCTTT.

There are many counts of this clonotype. The chain is built from TRBV12-3 or TRBV12-4 and TRBJ2-3; D gene uncertain. V dropped 6 bases and J dropped 6 bases, with 13 bases sitting between them. CDR3 length: 13 residues. The CDR3 DNA sequence: TGTGCCAGCAGCCCCACCCGGGCTGATACGCAGTATTTT. Encoded protein: CASSPTRADTQYF.

V and J are TRBV3-1 and TRBJ2-7; D uncertain. V gave up 2 bases and J gave up 5 bases, with 10 bases separating them. The length of the CDR3 is 13 residues. Germline V gives CDR1 LGHDT, CDR2 YNNKEL (reference sequence). CDR3 loop: CASSQRAIHEQYF. The CDR3, as DNA: TGTGCCAGCAGCCAACGGGCTATCCACGAGCAGTACTTC.

This chain connects TRBV18 to TRBJ1-5; D gene ambiguous. V shed 2 bases and J shed 7 bases, with 12 bases lying between them. The CDR3 is made up of 14 amino acids. Germline V gives CDR1 KGHSH, CDR2 LQKENI. The CDR3 DNA follows: TGTGCCAGCTCACCATCACAACCCCAACAGCCCCAGCATTTT. This encodes CASSPSQPQQPQHF.

The CDR3 spells CASTRDEWGQETQYF. The CDR3 nucleotides are TGTGCCAGCACCCGAGATGAATGGGGGCAAGAGACCCAGTACTTC. The genes are TRBV4-2 and TRBJ2-5; D is perhaps TRBD1 or TRBD2 (5 bases each). The V end was cut by 7 bases, the J end by 2 bases, with 17 bases between. Germline CDR1 LGHNA, CDR2 YNFKEQ. The CDR3 is 15 residues long.

The sample holds many counts of this clonotype. This chain joins TRBV7-9 and TRBJ2-7; 7 bases map to TRBD1. Looked up from germline, CDR1 is SEHNR and CDR2 is FQNEAQ (reference sequence). The CDR3 contains 15 residues. V gave up 7 bases and J gave up 3 bases; unmatched junction bases: 12. The CDR3 here is CASTRDRSGLYEQYF. As DNA, the CDR3 is TGTGCCAGCACCAGGGACAGATCAGGGCTCTACGAGCAGTACTTC.

The table lists this clonotype with many counts. The V gene is TRBV28, the J gene TRBJ1-6; the D is unclear. The length of the CDR3 is 15 residues. Trimming removed 7 bases at V and 0 bases at J, with 10 bases between. Germline loops: CDR1 MDHEN, CDR2 SYDVKM. The CDR3 nucleotides read TGTGCCAGCAACCAGTTTTTCTCCTATAATTCACCCCTCCACTTT. Translated: CASNQFFSYNSPLHF.

The chain is built from TRBV29-1 and TRBJ2-2, with D possibly matching TRBD2 (6 bases). This CDR3 has 14 amino acids. The V and J ends lost 7 bases and 7 bases respectively, with 19 bases between them. Germline V gene lookup returns CDR1 SQVTM and CDR2 ANQGSEA. The CDR3 here is CSAGGVSFVGELFF. In DNA, the CDR3 is TGCAGCGCTGGCGGGGTATCCTTCGTCGGGGAGCTGTTTTTT.

The sample holds a few counts of this clonotype. V is TRBV5-1 and J is TRBJ1-1; D remains unclear. This CDR3 has 12 amino acids. The germline gives CDR1 SGHRS, CDR2 YFSETQ. V was trimmed by 0 bases and J by 7 bases, leaving 7 bases between them. The DNA of the CDR3 is TGCGCCAGCAGCTTGGTAGCAGGTGAAGCTTTCTTT. It translates to CASSLVAGEAFF.

This chain connects TRBV10-3 to TRBJ2-2; D is unclear. CDR3 length: 15 amino acids. V gave up 8 bases and J gave up 1 base, with 14 bases separating them. CDR1 and CDR2 from the germline V gene are ENHRY and SYGVKD. CDR3 nucleotides: TGTGCCATCCCCTCAGACAACCAGAACACCGGGGAGCTGTTTTTT. This codes for CAIPSDNQNTGELFF.

In its sample, this clonotype was seen many times. This chain links TRBV9 with TRBJ2-4, with 12 bases fitting TRBD2. Germline trimming cut 3 bases from V and 2 bases from J; bases unmatched to any gene: 6. Germline CDR1 reads SGDLS; CDR2 reads YYNGEE. The CDR3 sequence is 17 residues long. The CDR3 DNA reads as TGTGCCAGCAGCGCCGAACTAGCGGGAGGTACCAAAAACATTCAGTACTTC. Translated, it gives CASSAELAGGTKNIQYF.